This record looks at one T cell receptor beta chain sequence and its context. Its specificity is unknown. Germline values: CDR1 MDHEN, CDR2 SYDVKM. Between the trimmed V and J ends, which lost 5 bases and 4 bases, there was a span of 9 bases. CDR3 length: 13 amino acids. Assay: immunoSEQ multiplex PCR; the TCRdb copy retains only in-frame clones and omits some. The data show about 88,000 clones, approximately 79% seen once. The data were taken from a study of radiotherapy plus CTLA-4 blockade in lung cancer. General study results and limits: An expansion of tumor-derived TCR clones occurred in blood after radiotherapy plus ipilimumab.

The chain joins TRBV28 to TRBJ1-5; D unclear. Sequenced material: peripheral blood, taken from a patient treated with radiotherapy plus ipilimumab. The source is a human donor with non-small cell lung cancer that progressed on radiotherapy plus ipilimumab. Here the CDR3 DNA reads TGTGCCAGCAGTCCCGTGGGGAATCAGCCCCAGCATTTT. Encoded protein: CASSPVGNQPQHF. The full variable domain, completed using reference TRBV28 and TRBJ1-5, is DVKVTQSSRYLVKRTGEKVFLECVQDMDHENMFWYRQDPGLGLRLIYFSYDVKMKEKGDIPEGYSVSREKKERFSLILESASTNQTSMYLCASSPVGNQPQHFGDGTRLSIL.